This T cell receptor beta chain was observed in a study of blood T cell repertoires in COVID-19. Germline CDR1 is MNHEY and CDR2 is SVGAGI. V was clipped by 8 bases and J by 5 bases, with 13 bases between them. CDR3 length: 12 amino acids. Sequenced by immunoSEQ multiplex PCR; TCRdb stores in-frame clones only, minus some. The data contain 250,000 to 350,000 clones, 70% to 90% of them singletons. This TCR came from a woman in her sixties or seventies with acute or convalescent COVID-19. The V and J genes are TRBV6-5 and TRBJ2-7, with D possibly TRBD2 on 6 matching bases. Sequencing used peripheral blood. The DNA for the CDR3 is TGTGCCAGCGGGACTCAGAGGAACGAGCAGTACTTC. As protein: CASGTQRNEQYF.